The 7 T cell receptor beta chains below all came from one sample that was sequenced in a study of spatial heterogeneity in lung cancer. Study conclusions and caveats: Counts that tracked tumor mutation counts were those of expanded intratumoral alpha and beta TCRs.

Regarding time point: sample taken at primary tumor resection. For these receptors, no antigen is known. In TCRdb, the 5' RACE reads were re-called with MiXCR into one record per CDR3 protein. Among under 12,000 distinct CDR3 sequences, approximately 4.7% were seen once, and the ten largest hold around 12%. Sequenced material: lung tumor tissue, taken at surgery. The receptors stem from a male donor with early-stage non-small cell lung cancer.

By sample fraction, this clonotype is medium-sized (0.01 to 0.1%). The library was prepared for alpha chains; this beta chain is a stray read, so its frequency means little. CDR3 sequence: CASSIRASLNLRGANVLTF. The CDR3 DNA sequence: TGTGCCAGTAGTATAAGGGCCAGCCTGAACTTACGGGGGGCCAACGTCCTGACTTTC. The chain recombines TRBV19 with TRBJ2-6; D remains ambiguous. V lost 2 bases, J lost 4 bases, and 21 bases lay in between. This CDR3 is 19 amino acids long. Germline assignment: CDR1 LNHDA and CDR2 SQIVND (reference sequence).

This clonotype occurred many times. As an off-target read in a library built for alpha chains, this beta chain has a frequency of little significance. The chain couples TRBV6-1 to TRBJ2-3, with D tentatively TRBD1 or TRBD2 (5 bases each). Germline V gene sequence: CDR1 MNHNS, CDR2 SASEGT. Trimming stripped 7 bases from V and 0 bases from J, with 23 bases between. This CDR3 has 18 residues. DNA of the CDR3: TGTGCCAGCAAAAGGGGCTTTAGTGGAGGTCCTAGCACAGATACGCAGTATTTT. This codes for CASKRGFSGGPSTDTQYF.

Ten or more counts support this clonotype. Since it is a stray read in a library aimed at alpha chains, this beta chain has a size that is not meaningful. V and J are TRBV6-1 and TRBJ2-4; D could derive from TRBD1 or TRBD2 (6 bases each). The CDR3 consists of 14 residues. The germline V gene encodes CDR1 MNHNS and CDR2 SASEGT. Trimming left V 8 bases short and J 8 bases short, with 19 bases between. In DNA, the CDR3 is TGTGCCAGCGTGGAGGGTTGGGGGCGCGACATTCAGTACTTC. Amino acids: CASVEGWGRDIQYF.

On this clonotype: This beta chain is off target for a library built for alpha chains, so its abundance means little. The CDR3 nucleotides are TGTGCCAGCAGCCCGCTCGGGTCCCGGGACAATGAGCAGTTCTTC. Protein product: CASSPLGSRDNEQFF. J is TRBJ2-1 and V is TRBV4-2; no clear D gene. Germline V gives CDR1 LGHNA, CDR2 YNFKEQ. The CDR3 has 15 amino acids. The V end was cut by 4 bases, the J end by 5 bases, with 15 bases between.

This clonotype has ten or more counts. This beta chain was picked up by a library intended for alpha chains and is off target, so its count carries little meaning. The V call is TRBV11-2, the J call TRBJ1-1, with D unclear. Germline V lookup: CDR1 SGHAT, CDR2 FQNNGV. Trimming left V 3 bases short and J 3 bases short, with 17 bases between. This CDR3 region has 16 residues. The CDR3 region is CASSLELGGRYTEAFF. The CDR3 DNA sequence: TGTGCCAGCAGCTTGGAGTTGGGAGGAAGATACACTGAAGCTTTCTTT.

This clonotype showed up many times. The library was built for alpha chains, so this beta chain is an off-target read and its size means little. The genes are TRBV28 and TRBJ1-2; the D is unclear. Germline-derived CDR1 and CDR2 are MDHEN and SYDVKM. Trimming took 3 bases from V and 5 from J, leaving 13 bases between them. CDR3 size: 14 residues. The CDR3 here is CASSLPLGVYGYTF. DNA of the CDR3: TGTGCCAGCAGTTTGCCGCTCGGGGTATATGGCTACACCTTC.

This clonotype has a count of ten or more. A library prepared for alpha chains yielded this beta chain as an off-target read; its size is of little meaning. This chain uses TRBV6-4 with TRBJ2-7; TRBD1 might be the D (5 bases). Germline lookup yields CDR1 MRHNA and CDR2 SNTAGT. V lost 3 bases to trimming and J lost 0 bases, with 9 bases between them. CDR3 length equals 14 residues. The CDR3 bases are TGTGCCAGCAGTGAGAGTACAGGCTCCTACGAGCAGTACTTC. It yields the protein CASSESTGSYEQYF.